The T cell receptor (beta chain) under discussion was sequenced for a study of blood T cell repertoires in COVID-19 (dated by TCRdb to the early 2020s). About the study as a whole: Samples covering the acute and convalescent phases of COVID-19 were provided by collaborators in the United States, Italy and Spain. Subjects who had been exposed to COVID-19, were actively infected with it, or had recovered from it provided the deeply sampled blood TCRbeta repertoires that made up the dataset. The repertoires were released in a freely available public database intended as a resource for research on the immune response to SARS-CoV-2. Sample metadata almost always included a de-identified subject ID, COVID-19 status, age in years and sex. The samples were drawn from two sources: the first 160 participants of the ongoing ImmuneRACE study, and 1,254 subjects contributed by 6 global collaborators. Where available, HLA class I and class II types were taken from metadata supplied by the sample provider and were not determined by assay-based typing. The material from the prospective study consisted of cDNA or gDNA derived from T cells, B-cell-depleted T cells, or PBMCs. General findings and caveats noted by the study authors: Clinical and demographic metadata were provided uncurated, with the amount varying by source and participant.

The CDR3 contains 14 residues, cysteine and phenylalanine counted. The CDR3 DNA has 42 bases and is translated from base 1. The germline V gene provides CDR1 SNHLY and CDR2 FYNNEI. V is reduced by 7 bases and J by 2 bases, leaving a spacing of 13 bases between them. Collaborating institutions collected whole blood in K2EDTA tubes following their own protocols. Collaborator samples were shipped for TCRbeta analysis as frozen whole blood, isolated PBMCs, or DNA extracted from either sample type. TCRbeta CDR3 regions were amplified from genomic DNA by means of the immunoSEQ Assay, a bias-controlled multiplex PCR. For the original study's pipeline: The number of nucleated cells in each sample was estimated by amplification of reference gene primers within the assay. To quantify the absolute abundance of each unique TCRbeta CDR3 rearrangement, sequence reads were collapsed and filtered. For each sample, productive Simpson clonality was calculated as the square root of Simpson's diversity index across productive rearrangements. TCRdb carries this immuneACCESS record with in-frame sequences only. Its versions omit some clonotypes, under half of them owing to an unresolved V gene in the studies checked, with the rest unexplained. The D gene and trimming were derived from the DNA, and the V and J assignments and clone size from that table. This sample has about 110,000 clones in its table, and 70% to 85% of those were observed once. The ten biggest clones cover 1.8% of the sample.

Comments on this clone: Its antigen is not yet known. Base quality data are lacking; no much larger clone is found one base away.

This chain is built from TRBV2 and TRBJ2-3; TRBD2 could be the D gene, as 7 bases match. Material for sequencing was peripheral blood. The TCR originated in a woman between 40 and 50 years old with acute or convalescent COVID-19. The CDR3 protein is CASIRGGFTDTQYF. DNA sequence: TGTGCCAGCATAAGGGGGGGCTTCACAGATACGCAGTATTTT.